This T cell receptor (beta chain) comes out of a study of CD8 T cells in ankylosing spondylitis (dated by TCRdb to the late 2010s). Regarding the study in general: The study set out to find disease-linked TCR variants by profiling T cell receptor beta repertoires in ankylosing spondylitis patients and healthy donors. In total, the full study cohort was made up of some 110 healthy donors and 25 ankylosing spondylitis patients. Samples of peripheral blood were taken, and for ankylosing spondylitis patients, synovial fluid was collected as well.

Study-level results and caveats: Some motif variants had previously been reported in the synovial fluid and blood of reactive arthritis patients, which suggests shared mechanisms of disease initiation. The disease-linked clones were reported as significantly enriched in matched synovial fluid samples from ankylosing spondylitis patients. The disease-linked clones showed a CD8+ phenotype and occurred at relatively low frequencies in peripheral blood. Blood from ankylosing spondylitis patients appeared to be characterized by a TCR beta motif made up of eight highly homologous amino acid variants.

V is clipped by 0 bases and J by 0 bases, and the sequence between their germline boundaries is 8 bases long. The CDR3, from cysteine to phenylalanine, totals 15 residues. Only the CDR3 DNA stays, 45 bases, in frame from base 1. Looking up the germline V gene yields CDR1 SGHRS and CDR2 YFSETQ. Regarding this clonotype: Its specific antigen is unknown. No per-base quality is available; no much larger clone lies one base away.

Instrument used: Illumina HiSeq 2500. TCR beta libraries were prepared by quantitative 5'-RACE with molecular barcodes. In the original analysis: A new computational method, built on a probabilistic model of VDJ rearrangement, was used to identify disease-linked TCR variants. TCRdb reworked the public reads: Q25 trimming with fastp, MiXCR clone assembly, productive beta chains retained. Each record represents a unique CDR3 protein, reported with the most common genes and DNA among its rows. The V and J calls here are based on TCRdb, not the publication. The sample table shows 450,000 or so distinct CDR3 sequences, and about 24% are seen once. Of the sample, 0.89% falls within the top ten clones.

Sequenced: blood, either unsorted or a sorted T cell fraction (not recorded which). The sequence links TRBV5-1 to TRBJ2-3, with an unclear D gene assignment. The clonotype comes from a male donor with ankylosing spondylitis. The CDR3 region has the sequence CASSLEQRSTDTQYF. The nucleotides are TGCGCCAGCAGCTTGGAGCAGCGCAGCACAGATACGCAGTATTTT.